This TCR beta chain was recovered during a study of blood T cell repertoires in COVID-19. Whole-study context: The United States, Italy and Spain were the sources of the acute and convalescent COVID-19 samples. PBMCs, B-cell-depleted T cells, or T cells were the source of the cDNA or gDNA that made up the material.

V lost 2 bases and J 2 bases, leaving 6 bases between the germline ends. This CDR3 region has 13 residues. Original processing methods: Amplifying reference gene primers gave estimates of nucleated cell counts. TCRdb's copy holds only in-frame clones and misses some; the assay was immunoSEQ multiplex PCR. V and J calls and clone size are as listed in that table; D and trimming were resolved from the DNA. The data contain hundreds of thousands of clones, approximately 84% of them singletons. Sequencing was performed on peripheral blood. The clonotype was recovered from an elderly woman with acute or convalescent COVID-19. The chain has TRBV12-3 or TRBV12-4 and TRBJ1-1, with D maybe TRBD1 (5 bases). CDR3 sequence (DNA): TGTGCCAGCAGTTTACAGGGAAACACTGAAGCTTTCTTT. Protein: CASSLQGNTEAFF.